This T cell receptor beta chain was observed in a study of early T cells in non-severe SARS-CoV-2 infection. TCRdb passed the 5' RACE reads through MiXCR, listing each CDR3 protein once. Found here are tens of thousands of distinct CDR3 sequences, around an eighth of them singletons; the top ten hold roughly 4.5%. Germline values: CDR1 LNHDA, CDR2 SQIVND (reference sequence). The germline V and J ends were trimmed by 3 bases and 8 bases, with 14 bases remaining between them. CDR3 length: 14 amino acids. This chain links TRBV19 with TRBJ2-1; D may be TRBD2 (6 bases). This TCR came from an adult who was a healthcare worker with PCR-confirmed SARS-CoV-2 infection or an uninfected control (not recorded which). Input material: whole blood. The CDR3: CASSMWEVVDEQFF. The DNA for the CDR3 is TGTGCCAGTAGTATGTGGGAGGTTGTTGATGAGCAGTTCTTC.